These 5 T cell receptor beta chains were sequenced from one sample in a study of blood T cell repertoires in COVID-19. Data came from immunoSEQ multiplex PCR; TCRdb stores just in-frame clones and leaves some out. The table records tens of thousands of clones, 70% to 90% of them present only once. The sequenced sample was peripheral blood. These receptors all stem from a human donor in a cohort sampled during active COVID-19.

The chain recombines TRBV5-4 with TRBJ1-1; 8 bases are a match to TRBD1. The germline CDR1 and CDR2 sequences are SGHNT and YYREEE (reference sequence). The ends lost 1 base at V and 6 bases at J; junction bases unmatched: 2. The CDR3 spans 13 residues. The CDR3 is CASSLQGAAEAFF. The DNA for the CDR3 is TGTGCCAGCAGCTTGCAGGGGGCAGCTGAAGCTTTCTTT.

The rearrangement uses TRBV18 and TRBJ1-5; D unclear. V lost 6 bases and J 8 bases, leaving 17 bases between the germline ends. CDR1 is KGHSH and CDR2 is LQKENI in the germline V gene. The CDR3 totals 14 residues. Here the CDR3 reads CASSPMEDSKPQHF. CDR3 in DNA: TGTGCCAGCTCTCCTATGGAGGATAGCAAGCCCCAGCATTTT.

The chain uses TRBV7-9 and TRBJ2-5; 8 bases are a match to TRBD2. After removal of 4 bases from V and 2 bases from J, the junction contained 9 bases not matched to a gene. Germline V CDR1 and CDR2: SEHNR, FQNEAQ (reference sequence). This CDR3 has 16 residues. CDR3 protein: CASSYLSGGRQETQYF. In DNA, the CDR3 is TGTGCCAGCAGCTACCTCAGCGGGGGCCGTCAAGAGACCCAGTACTTC.

The CDR3, as DNA: TGCGCCAGCAGCTCAGGGTTCGAAGCTTTCTTT. The encoded protein is CASSSGFEAFF. The rearrangement links TRBV5-1 to TRBJ1-1; D possibly corresponds to TRBD1 (5 bases). With 3 bases removed from V and 8 bases from J, the gap between germline ends came to 8 bases. Germline CDR1 reads SGHRS; CDR2 reads YFSETQ. The CDR3 runs to 11 residues.

The CDR3 sequence is CASSLAARVGNTEAFF. Written as DNA, the CDR3 is TGTGCCAGCAGCTTGGCTGCGCGGGTTGGGAACACTGAAGCTTTCTTT. The rearrangement joins TRBV5-6 to TRBJ1-1; D ambiguous. The V gene's germline CDR1 is SGHDT and CDR2 YYEEEE. V was clipped by 0 bases and J by 1 base, with 13 bases between them. The CDR3 has 16 residues.